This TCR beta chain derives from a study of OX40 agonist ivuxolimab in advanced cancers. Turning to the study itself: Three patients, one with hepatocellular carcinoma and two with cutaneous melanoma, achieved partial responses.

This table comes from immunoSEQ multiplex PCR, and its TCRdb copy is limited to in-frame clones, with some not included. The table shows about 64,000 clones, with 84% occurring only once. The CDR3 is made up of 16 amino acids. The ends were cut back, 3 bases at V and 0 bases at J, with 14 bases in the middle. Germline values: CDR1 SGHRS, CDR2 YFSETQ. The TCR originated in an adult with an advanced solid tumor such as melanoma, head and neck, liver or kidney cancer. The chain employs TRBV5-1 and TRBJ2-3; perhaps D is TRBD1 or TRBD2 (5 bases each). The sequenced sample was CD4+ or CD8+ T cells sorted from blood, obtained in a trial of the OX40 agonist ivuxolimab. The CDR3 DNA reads TGCGCCAGCAGCTCCCTGGGACCCGGGAGCACAGATACGCAGTATTTT. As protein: CASSSLGPGSTDTQYF.